Listed below are T cell receptor beta chains from one sample, sequenced in a study of STAT5B mutations in CD4+ large granular lymphocyte leukemia. Some clones are missing from TCRdb's copy, which holds only in-frame ones; the method was immunoSEQ multiplex PCR. The profile covers fewer than 5,000 clones, with over 75% appearing a single time and roughly 8.2% taken by the ten largest. What was sequenced was PBMCs. These receptors were obtained from a man between 65 and 85 years old with CD4+ T-cell large granular lymphocyte leukemia. CDR3s include the opening cysteine and the closing phenylalanine or tryptophan. D genes are given only for firm matches. Part of the rows lack a size; the others show once, few, many or a class for expanded clones.

TRBJ2-2	TRBV5-4	medium-sized	.	TGTGCCAGCAGCCCCTACACCGGGGAGCTGTTTTTT	CASSPYTGELFF
TRBJ1-5	TRBV4-2	.	.	TGTGCCAGCAGCCAAGATCGATTCGGGCAGCCCCAGCATTTT	CASSQDRFGQPQHF
TRBJ2-7	TRBV19	.	.	TGTGCCAGTAGTTGGGGACCCGCCTCCTACGAGCAGTACTTC	CASSWGPASYEQYF
TRBJ2-3	TRBV4-2	.	.	TGTGCCAGCAGCCAAGAGGGCGGCATTAGCACAGATACGCAGTATTTT	CASSQEGGISTDTQYF
TRBJ2-5	TRBV11-2	.	.	TGTGCCAGCAGCTTAGGGGGGGGCAGGGGAGAGACCCAGTACTTC	CASSLGGGRGETQYF
TRBJ2-3	TRBV19	.	.	TGTGCCAGTAGTATCGTTGCAGATACGCAGTATTTT	CASSIVADTQYF
TRBJ1-2	TRBV28	.	.	TGTGCCAGCAGTTTGTTGCCGCTCTATGGCTACACCTTC	CASSLLPLYGYTF
TRBJ2-2	TRBV9	.	TRBD2	TGTGCCAGCAGCCCCGAGTTCGCTAGCGGGATCCGCGCCGGGGAGCTGTTTTTT	CASSPEFASGIRAGELFF
TRBJ2-3	TRBV2	once	.	TGTGCCAGCAGTGTCCCCCGTGGCACAGATACGCAGTATTTT	CASSVPRGTDTQYF
TRBJ2-1	TRBV7-9	.	.	TGTGCCAGCAGCTTAGCCCCCGGATACAATGAGCAGTTCTTC	CASSLAPGYNEQFF
TRBJ2-3	TRBV6-6	.	.	TGTGCCACTTATCCCGGGACGGAAAAGAATACGCAGTATTTT	CATYPGTEKNTQYF
TRBJ1-2	TRBV15	.	.	TGTGCCACCAGCAGTGAAGGACTCCACTATGGCTACACCTTC	CATSSEGLHYGYTF
TRBJ2-3	TRBV6-1	.	.	TGTGCCAGCAGGGGTAGTCAGGGCTGGGCAGATACGCAGTATTTT	CASRGSQGWADTQYF
TRBJ2-2	TRBV5-1	medium-sized	TRBD1	TGCGCCAGCAGCTTGCGCCAACAGGGGTACGGGGAGCTGTTTTTT	CASSLRQQGYGELFF
TRBJ2-5	TRBV5-1	.	TRBD1	TGCGCCAGCAGCTTGGAAGGGGGCCCAGAAGAGACCCAGTACTTC	CASSLEGGPEETQYF
TRBJ1-4	TRBV5-1	.	.	TGCGCCAGCAGCTTGGTCGGGTTTGGGGCTAATGAAAAACTGTTTTTT	CASSLVGFGANEKLFF
TRBJ1-1	TRBV14	.	TRBD1	TGTGCCAGCAGTCTTACCAGGGGGCAGATTTTCGGGAACACTGAAGCTTTCTTT	CASSLTRGQIFGNTEAFF
TRBJ2-7	TRBV11-2	.	.	TGTGCCAGCAGCTCCGCGGGCTACGAGCAGTACTTC	CASSSAGYEQYF
TRBJ2-4	TRBV5-4	.	.	TGTGCCACGCGTGGGCCTGATGCCAAAAACATTCAGTACTTC	CATRGPDAKNIQYF
TRBJ2-3	TRBV30	.	.	TGTGCCTGGAGTGTCCCTCCACTAGGGCTCTCGGGAGATACGCAGTATTTT	CAWSVPPLGLSGDTQYF
TRBJ1-5	TRBV7-2	.	.	TGTGCCAGCAGCTTAGCGAGTAATCAGCCCCAGCATTTT	CASSLASNQPQHF
TRBJ1-2	TRBV10-3	.	.	TGTGCCATCAGTGATACGGTGGGAGGCTATGGCTACACCTTC	CAISDTVGGYGYTF
TRBJ2-5	TRBV6-6	.	TRBD2	TGTGCCAGCAGTTCTCTAGCGGGGTTTCAAGAGACCCAGTACTTC	CASSSLAGFQETQYF
TRBJ2-2	TRBV29-1	.	TRBD2	TGCAGCGACCAAGGTAGTGGTAGCGGGAGTTCCGGGGAGCTGTTTTTT	CSDQGSGSGSSGELFF
TRBJ2-1	TRBV5-1	.	.	TGCGCCAGCAGCTTGATGAGCGCCTCCTACAATGAGCAGTTCTTC	CASSLMSASYNEQFF
TRBJ2-5	TRBV11-3	few	TRBD1	TGTGCCAGCAGCAGTCGTCAGGGGGCATCAGAGACCCAGTACTTC	CASSSRQGASETQYF
TRBJ2-1	TRBV16	.	.	TGTGCCAGCAGCCAATCCGGCAGCAACAATGAGCAGTTCTTC	CASSQSGSNNEQFF
TRBJ2-2	TRBV7-2	.	.	TGTGCCAGCAGCTTAAGTCATGGACAACTAAACACCGGGGAGCTGTTTTTT	CASSLSHGQLNTGELFF
TRBJ1-5	TRBV19	.	.	TGTGCCAGTACTACAACGTCCCGGGGGGGTAATCAGCCCCAGCATTTT	CASTTTSRGGNQPQHF
TRBJ2-5	TRBV6-5	.	TRBD2	TGTGCCAGCAGTTACTCGAGGGGAGGGTTCGAGACCCAGTACTTC	CASSYSRGGFETQYF
TRBJ2-5	TRBV2	.	TRBD2	TGTGCCAGCAGGAGGACTAGCGGGATGGGACAAGAGACCCAGTACTTC	CASRRTSGMGQETQYF
TRBJ1-2	TRBV19	.	.	TGTGCCAGTAGCCCACAGAATGGCTACACCTTC	CASSPQNGYTF